This note documents a single TCR beta chain sequence. This clonotype appeared many times. What this receptor recognizes is not known. The input lacks base qualities; no much larger clone sits a single base away. The receptor library was made with multiplex PCR. The data were produced on an Illumina HiSeq 4000. CDR3 regions were amplified by Arm-PCR with iRepertoire HTBI primers to construct TCR beta libraries. Gel purification was performed on PCR products prior to sequencing. Per the original workflow: A total of 60 to 80 TRBV and under 15 TRBJ segments were identified across samples and were used for gene usage analysis of CDR3 amino acid clonotypes. Filtered high-quality paired reads were merged into contigs using COPE and FqMerger. BLAST was used to align contigs to the IMGT TRBV, TRBD and TRBJ reference genes, and CDR3 was defined following IMGT. Any clonotype with a frequency above 0.1% was classified as a highly expanded clone. Shannon entropy was used to measure repertoire diversity, and the Gini coefficient was used to measure V-J evenness. Clonotypes shared by more than one individual were considered public. Clones were called with MiXCR by TCRdb after fastp trimmed the public reads at Q25, and only in-frame beta chains were retained. CDR3 protein sequences are deduplicated, and each keeps its most common genes and DNA. TCRdb, rather than the study authors, made the V and J calls. A total of approximately 400,000 distinct CDR3 sequences appear in this sample, approximately 15% of them only once. 16% of the sample is taken by the ten largest.

Via the germline V gene, CDR1 is SGHAT and CDR2 FQNNGV. The germline ends are 9 bases apart after V is trimmed by 2 bases and J by 2 bases. The CDR3, cysteine through phenylalanine, is 15 amino acids long. The CDR3 DNA has 45 bases and is translated from base 1. The time point label, as the study defines it: newly diagnosed GD, antithyroid drugs for less than 3 months. RNA was extracted from PBMCs in TRIzol for both TCR sequencing and RNA sequencing. Graves' disease was diagnosed according to American Thyroid Association guidelines. Recruitment of patients was carried out at an endocrinology department in Xi'an, China. Each patient gave approximately 10 milliliters of peripheral blood, collected in an EDTA anticoagulant tube. Ficoll Paque Plus density gradient separation was used to isolate PBMCs, and no further T cell sorting was performed. RNA quality was checked with an Agilent 2100 Bioanalyzer and agarose gel, and concentration with a NanoDrop 2000.

The data originate from a study of regulatory T cells in long-lasting Graves disease listed by TCRdb under 2021. Notes on the research overall: Patients with newly diagnosed Graves' disease had been on antithyroid drugs for under 3 months. Patients with persistent Graves' disease were compared with patients with newly diagnosed Graves' disease using TCR sequencing and RNA sequencing of peripheral blood. A total of about 33 samples underwent TCR sequencing: 13 from persistent and roughly 20 from newly diagnosed Graves' disease patients. The study was registered as a clinical trial and conducted in China.

General conclusions and limits of the study: A larger number of public clonotypes was shared among persistent patients (approximately 2,500) than among newly diagnosed patients (around 880). Sequencing and analysis were restricted to the TCR beta chain. Persistent disease showed preferential use of TRBV28, TRBJ1-2 and TRBJ2-5, whereas newly diagnosed disease favored TRBV20-1 and TRBJ2-1. Compared with newly diagnosed patients, patients with persistent Graves' disease had lower TCR Shannon entropy and fewer highly expanded clones, which suggests clonal expansion. Only peripheral blood was studied, because thyroid tissue, the primary lesion, was inaccessible. The small sample size was acknowledged by the authors as a limitation that may reduce accuracy.

The sample was also reused in another study, on T cells in Graves' hyperthyroidism and ophthalmopathy. The second study, in turn, reports: Stable Graves' hyperthyroidism was defined as no progression to ophthalmopathy during 18 months of follow-up. Hyperthyroidism patients were aged 18 to 65 years and newly diagnosed, with disease duration of less than 2 months. The study excluded patients with uncontrolled infections, other autoimmune diseases, pregnancy or lactation. Diagnoses relied on clinical symptoms, serum thyroxine and TRAb, thyroid ultrasound and orbital computed tomography. The first round of RT-PCR for the TCR CDR3 was performed with the HTBI primer set and the Qiagen OneStep RT-PCR kit. Most expanded thyroid clonotypes (frequency above 0.001) were also detected in blood, a finding suggesting that blood repertoires may reflect thyroid immune responses. Ophthalmopathy was separated from stable hyperthyroidism by a 13 V-J signature model, with roughly 88% sensitivity and 81% to 82% specificity obtained in cross-validation and 80%/75% obtained in testing. In validation, the model predicted progression to ophthalmopathy a median of roughly 6.2 months before onset, with approximately 68% sensitivity and nearly 75% specificity. To identify TCR V-J signatures that set the groups apart, the researchers used a discovery cohort of about a hundred patients, made up of approximately 43 with Graves' ophthalmopathy and some 58 with stable Graves' hyperthyroidism. Prospective prediction of ophthalmopathy was tested in an independent validation cohort of 18 to 20 hyperthyroidism patients and 15 to 17 patients who later progressed to ophthalmopathy. For training and testing, the 100 or so patients in the discovery cohort were randomly divided in a 7:3 ratio. The study also compared thyroid tissue and blood T-cell repertoires from about six Graves' hyperthyroidism patients. After blood sampling, hyperthyroidism patients were treated with methimazole at a starting dose of 30 mg daily, and ophthalmopathy patients were treated with high-dose intravenous methylprednisolone. A second multiplex PCR round built the libraries, followed by size selection and purification. Sequencing of the libraries was done on an Illumina HiSeq2000 using paired-end 100 bp reads. SOAPnuke was used to process the raw data, removing reads that contained adapters or uncalled bases, had a mean Phred below 15, or lacked an exact match to the constant primer or identifier. High-quality paired reads were merged with COPE v1.2.5, and unique nucleotide sequences were defined as clonotypes. MiTCR v1.1 was used to align clonotypes to the IMGT TRBV, TRBD and TRBJ reference segments. The analysis included only V-J combinations with a frequency above 0.0001, which together covered over 98% of the repertoires. A TCS score was defined as the ratio between F50 (clonal expansion) and ExV (chaos), using BLOSUM62-based TCRdist between CDR3 peptides within each V-J. Welch's t-statistics and random forest reduced roughly 530 V-J features to roughly 13, which were used in a naive Bayes classifier (R e1071). No statistical method was used to set the sample size in advance, and investigators knew the group allocation. TCR Vbeta CDR3 sequencing of some 140 peripheral blood samples (approximately 44 ophthalmopathy, about 74 hyperthyroidism and roughly 17 progressor patients) is reported in the paper.

The V and J genes are TRBV11-2 and TRBJ1-4, and possibly TRBD1, on 5 matching bases. This material consisted of peripheral blood mononuclear cells (PBMCs), taken at new diagnosis, from a patient treated with antithyroid drugs. The sequence came from a woman aged 30 to 39 with Graves disease. Donor details come from another sample of the same person, matched by shared clones. CDR3 region: CASSLSGATNEKLFF. The bases read TGTGCCAGCAGCTTATCTGGGGCCACTAATGAAAAACTGTTTTTT.